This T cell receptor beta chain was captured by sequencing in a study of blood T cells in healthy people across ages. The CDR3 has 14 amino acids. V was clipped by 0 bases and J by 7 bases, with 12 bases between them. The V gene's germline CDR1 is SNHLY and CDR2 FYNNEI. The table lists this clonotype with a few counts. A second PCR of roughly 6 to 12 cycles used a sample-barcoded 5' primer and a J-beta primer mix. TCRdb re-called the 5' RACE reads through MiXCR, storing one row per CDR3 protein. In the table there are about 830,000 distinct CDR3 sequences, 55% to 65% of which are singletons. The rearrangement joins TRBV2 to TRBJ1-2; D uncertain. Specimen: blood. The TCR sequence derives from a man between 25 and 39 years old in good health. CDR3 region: CASSEALGGGGYTF. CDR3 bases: TGTGCCAGCAGTGAAGCGCTTGGCGGAGGTGGCTACACCTTC.